Sequencing of this T cell receptor beta chain was carried out in a study of a mutant IDH1 vaccine in newly diagnosed glioma. In the study overall: Treated patients had a mean age of about 40 years and a roughly 60% male, about 38% female split.

The length of the CDR3 is 15 residues. Trimming took off 2 bases at V and 0 bases at J, with 14 bases between the two ends. Germline V gives CDR1 SQVTM, CDR2 ANQGSEA. Documented time point: baseline, week 1 (first vaccination visit). Treatment noted: pre-vaccination baseline after standard-of-care therapy. Produced via immunoSEQ multiplex PCR; TCRdb's table is partial and in-frame only. The data contain about 34,000 clones, approximately 80% of them seen just once; the ten biggest clones take up roughly 9%. The sequence was collected from a man between 50 and 59 years old with glioma. Some clones in this sample may be carry-over from other donors' samples. The chain links TRBV29-1 to TRBJ2-7; D not certain. Sequences were derived from peripheral blood mononuclear cells (PBMCs), sampled from a glioma patient treated with radiotherapy, temozolomide or both. The CDR3 sequence is CSVETAAFSSYEQYF. As DNA, the CDR3 is TGCAGCGTTGAAACGGCAGCCTTCAGCTCCTACGAGCAGTACTTC.